This T cell receptor beta chain was observed in a study of cytomegalovirus exposure and HLA in healthy donors. Study-wide findings and caveats: Analyses of presence/absence relied on an assumption of roughly uniform sequencing depth across donors. Earlier analysis yielded a pattern in which most TCR beta V segments were productive about 87% or about 30% of the time.

The PCR contained 60 Vbeta and 13 Jbeta primers. Clones were read by immunoSEQ multiplex PCR, and TCRdb kept only the in-frame ones, dropping some. The sample shows under 130,000 clones, 65% to 75% of them seen only once. Donors likely had unrecorded immune exposures despite being nominally healthy when sampled. Regarding this clone: Its specificity is not known.

The germline CDR1 and CDR2 sequences are SGHRS and YFSETQ. This CDR3 region has 13 residues. Deletions cut 2 bases from V and 6 bases from J, with 11 bases between. This sequence joins TRBV5-1 and TRBJ1-2, with TRBD1 as a possible D gene (6 bases). Sequencing input: PBMCs. The sequence was collected from a man in his forties or fifties in good health and CMV-seropositive. This CDR3 is CASSLGGLDGYTF. CDR3 in DNA: TGCGCCAGCAGCTTAGGGGGTCTGGATGGCTACACCTTC.